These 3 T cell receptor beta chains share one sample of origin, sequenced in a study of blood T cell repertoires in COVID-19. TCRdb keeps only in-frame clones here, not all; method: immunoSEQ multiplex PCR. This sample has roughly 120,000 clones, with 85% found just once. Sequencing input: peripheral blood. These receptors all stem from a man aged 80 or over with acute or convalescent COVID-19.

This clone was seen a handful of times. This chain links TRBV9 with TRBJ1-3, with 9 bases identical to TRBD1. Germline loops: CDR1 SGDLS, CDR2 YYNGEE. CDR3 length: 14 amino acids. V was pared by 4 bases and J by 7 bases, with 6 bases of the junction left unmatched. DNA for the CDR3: TGTGCCAGCAGCCCGGGACAGGGTGGCAACACCATATATTTT. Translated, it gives CASSPGQGGNTIYF.

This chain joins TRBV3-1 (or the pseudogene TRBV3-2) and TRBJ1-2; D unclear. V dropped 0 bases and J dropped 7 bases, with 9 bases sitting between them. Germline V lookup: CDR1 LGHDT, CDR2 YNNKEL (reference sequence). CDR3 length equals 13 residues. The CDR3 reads CASSQDAVSGYTF. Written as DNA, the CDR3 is TGTGCCAGCAGCCAAGACGCCGTCAGTGGCTACACCTTC.

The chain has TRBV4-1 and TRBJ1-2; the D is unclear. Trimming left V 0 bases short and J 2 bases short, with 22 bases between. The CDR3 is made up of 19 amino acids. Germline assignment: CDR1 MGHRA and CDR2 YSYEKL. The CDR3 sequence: CASSQDLDGDRILNYGYTF. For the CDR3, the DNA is TGCGCCAGCAGCCAAGATTTAGACGGAGACCGGATCCTAAACTATGGCTACACCTTC.